The present entry profiles one TCR beta chain with its context. No antigen is known for it. The sample belongs to a study of T cells in localized non-small cell lung cancer. Study conclusions and caveats: Owing to sequencing of a solitary tumor region, heterogeneity cannot be discounted.

Data came from immunoSEQ multiplex PCR; TCRdb stores just in-frame clones and leaves some out. The table lists 2,900 or so clones, around 22% of them singletons. Material: lung tumor tissue, obtained before any cancer treatment. The sequence came from a man aged 40 to 69 with stage I lung adenocarcinoma.

The CDR3 loop is CASSATSGSSDTQYF. In nucleotides, the CDR3 is TGTGCCAGCAGCGCGACTAGCGGGTCTTCGGATACGCAGTATTTT. The V and J genes are TRBV9 and TRBJ2-3, with 10 bases identical to TRBD2. The ends lost 3 bases at V and 6 bases at J; junction bases unmatched: 7. The germline V gene has CDR1 SGDLS and CDR2 YYNGEE. The CDR3 runs to 15 residues.